The 27 T cell receptor beta chains below were found in one sample sequenced in a study of cytomegalovirus exposure and HLA in healthy donors. With 60 Vbeta and 13 Jbeta primers, the PCR was carried out. Repertoires were generated with immunoSEQ multiplex PCR, while TCRdb's copy carries only in-frame clones and drops some. Among roughly 200,000 clones listed, roughly four fifths were seen once. Sequenced input: PBMCs. Receptors originate from a young man in good health and CMV-seronegative.

The sample holds a few counts of this clone. This chain joins TRBV5-1 and TRBJ2-7, with 11 bases fitting TRBD2. Unmatched junction bases numbered 23, after V lost 6 bases and J lost 3 bases. From germline, CDR1 is SGHRS and CDR2 YFSETQ. The CDR3 consists of 20 residues. CDR3 protein: CASKPSYLITSGSSDYEQYF. DNA of the CDR3: TGCGCCAGCAAACCATCGTATTTGATTACTAGCGGGAGTTCGGACTACGAGCAGTACTTC.

The chain links TRBV11-3 to TRBJ1-1; maybe TRBD1 (5 bases). The CDR3 is made up of 13 amino acids. V was clipped by 5 bases and J by 0 bases, with 7 bases between them. Germline loops: CDR1 SGHNT, CDR2 YENEEA. The CDR3 DNA is TGTGCCAGCAGCCTACAGGTGAACACTGAAGCTTTCTTT. It codes for CASSLQVNTEAFF. The whole variable domain, remainder taken from reference TRBV11-3 and TRBJ1-1, is EAGVVQSPRYKIIEKKQPVAFWCNPISGHNTLYWYLQNLGQGPELLIRYENEEAVDDSQLPKDRFSAERLKGVDSTLKIQPAELGDSAVYLCASSLQVNTEAFFGQGTRLTVV.

The genes are TRBV27 and TRBJ1-2; D unresolved. Trimming took off 3 bases at V and 2 bases at J, with 7 bases between the two ends. The germline V gene encodes CDR1 MNHEY and CDR2 SMNVEV (reference sequence). This CDR3 spans 13 amino acids. The CDR3 sequence is CASSFGKNYGYTF. CDR3 bases: TGTGCCAGCAGTTTTGGCAAGAACTATGGCTACACCTTC.

V usage is TRBV10-1 and J usage is TRBJ2-3; tentatively, D is TRBD1 (6 bases). This CDR3 is 14 amino acids long. V was trimmed by 8 bases and J by 0 bases, leaving 12 bases between them. In germline, CDR1 is WNHNN, CDR2 SYGVQD (reference sequence). The CDR3 coding sequence is TGCGCCAGCTCTAAGGACAGCAGCACAGATACGCAGTATTTT. This encodes CASSKDSSTDTQYF.

This chain joins TRBV7-9 and TRBJ1-5; a weak D match, TRBD1 (6 bases). V was clipped by 4 bases and J by 7 bases, with 14 bases between them. The CDR3 covers 14 residues. Per germline, CDR1 SEHNR and CDR2 FQNEAQ (reference sequence). The CDR3 reads CASSSQGSWQPQHF. For the CDR3, the DNA is TGTGCCAGCAGCTCTCAGGGGTCGTGGCAGCCCCAGCATTTT.

Of note for this clone: Additional DNA sequences in this sample encode the identical CDR3. This rearrangement joins TRBV7-9 to TRBJ1-5; D ambiguous. The germline CDR1 and CDR2 sequences are SEHNR and FQNEAQ (reference sequence). Trimming stripped 1 base from V and 6 bases from J, with 4 bases between. This CDR3 region has 12 residues. The DNA of the CDR3 is TGTGCCAGCAGCTTAGGAGGTCAGCCCCAGCATTTT. It translates to CASSLGGQPQHF. Complete variable domain (other parts from reference TRBV7-9 and TRBJ1-5): DTGVSQNPRHKITKRGQNVTFRCDPISEHNRLYWYRQTLGQGPEFLTYFQNEAQLEKSRLLSDRFSAERPKGSFSTLEIQRTEQGDSAMYLCASSLGGQPQHFGDGTRLSIL.

The CDR3: CASSSRQGTYEQYF. Here the CDR3 DNA reads TGTGCCAGCAGCTCACGACAGGGAACCTACGAGCAGTACTTC. V usage is TRBV5-4 and J usage is TRBJ2-7; 7 nucleotides align to TRBD1. After removal of 3 bases from V and 2 bases from J, the junction contained 5 bases not matched to a gene. The CDR3 has 14 residues. In germline, CDR1 is SGHNT, CDR2 YYREEE (reference sequence).

The V gene is TRBV5-6, the J gene TRBJ1-6; D ambiguous. This CDR3 has 13 amino acids. Trimming removed 4 bases from V and 8 bases from J, with 10 bases in between. Looked up from germline, CDR1 is SGHDT and CDR2 is YYEEEE. The CDR3 here is CASSHRGDSPLHF. CDR3 coding DNA: TGTGCCAGCAGCCACCGCGGGGATTCACCCCTCCACTTT.

The chain is built from TRBV5-1 and TRBJ2-7; TRBD2 aligns across 7 bases. The CDR3 runs 14 residues. Germline lookup yields CDR1 SGHRS and CDR2 YFSETQ. The ends lost 4 bases at V and 3 bases at J; junction bases unmatched: 7. The CDR3 spells CASSVGLDRYEQYF. The CDR3 DNA is TGCGCCAGCAGCGTCGGACTAGACCGCTACGAGCAGTACTTC.

The rearrangement links TRBV4-2 to TRBJ2-1, with 14 bases identical to TRBD2. V lost 4 bases, J lost 8 bases, and 7 bases stayed unmatched. Germline loops: CDR1 LGHNA, CDR2 YNFKEQ. This CDR3 region has 16 residues. The CDR3 sequence is CASSPTSGRAGDEQFF. The CDR3 DNA reads as TGTGCCAGCAGCCCGACTAGCGGGAGGGCCGGCGATGAGCAGTTCTTC.

This chain joins TRBV29-1 and TRBJ2-7, with D tentatively TRBD2 (6 bases). Germline V gene sequence: CDR1 SQVTM, CDR2 ANQGSEA. V shed 5 bases and J shed 4 bases, with 18 bases lying between them. The CDR3 length is 14 residues. CDR3 bases: TGCAGCGTTTGGGTAACGGGAGTGGGGTACGAGCAGTACTTC. It specifies CSVWVTGVGYEQYF.

This chain links TRBV10-3 with TRBJ2-1; D is uncertain. Germline V lookup: CDR1 ENHRY, CDR2 SYGVKD. The CDR3 extends over 15 amino acids. V was clipped by 0 bases and J by 2 bases, with 8 bases between them. The CDR3 loop reads CAISESAGTYNEQFF. The CDR3 DNA is TGTGCCATCAGTGAGTCTGCAGGAACCTACAATGAGCAGTTCTTC.

The sample holds a few counts of this clone. V and J are TRBV10-1 and TRBJ2-1, with 8 bases that match TRBD1. After removal of 10 bases from V and 6 bases from J, the junction contained 5 bases not matched to a gene. The CDR3 consists of 12 residues. Germline CDR1 is WNHNN and CDR2 is SYGVQD (reference sequence). CDR3 residues: CATQGQANEQFF. DNA of the CDR3: TGCGCCACGCAGGGACAGGCCAATGAGCAGTTCTTC.

The chain couples TRBV18 to TRBJ1-5; D may be TRBD1 (6 bases). This CDR3 has 14 residues. Per the germline V gene, CDR1 is KGHSH and CDR2 is LQKENI. V was pared by 3 bases and J by 7 bases, with 13 bases between. CDR3 sequence reads: CASSPGQNGQPQHF. CDR3 sequence (DNA): TGTGCCAGCTCACCTGGACAGAATGGGCAGCCCCAGCATTTT.

The CDR3 loop is CASSLTGLGYTF. The CDR3 region has the DNA TGTGCCAGCAGCTTAACAGGGTTGGGCTACACCTTC. This chain uses TRBV11-2 with TRBJ1-2, with a tentative D call TRBD1 (6 bases). This CDR3 is built from 12 residues. V dropped 2 bases and J dropped 8 bases, with 9 bases sitting between them. Germline CDR1 is SGHAT and CDR2 is FQNNGV.

V and J are TRBV6-6 and TRBJ1-5; the match to TRBD1 covers 7 bases. Germline trimming cut 6 bases from V and 4 bases from J; bases unmatched to any gene: 6. This CDR3 is built from 14 residues. The germline V gene encodes CDR1 MNHNY and CDR2 SVGAGI (reference sequence). Here the CDR3 DNA reads TGTGCCAGCAGGCCCGGGACAGTGAATCAGCCCCAGCATTTT. Its protein product is CASRPGTVNQPQHF.

This clone was counted only a few times. The J gene is TRBJ2-5, the V gene TRBV20-1; maybe TRBD2 (6 bases). The CDR3 covers 10 residues. Germline V gene data show CDR1 as DFQATT and CDR2 as SNEGSKA (reference sequence). Here the CDR3 reads CSYGGETQYF. The CDR3 region has the DNA TGCAGCTATGGGGGGGAGACCCAGTACTTC.

V and J are TRBV10-1 and TRBJ2-3; 14 bases are shared with TRBD2. CDR1 is WNHNN and CDR2 is SYGVQD in the germline V gene (reference sequence). This CDR3 is 17 amino acids long. V dropped 6 bases and J dropped 3; count of bases not matched to a gene: 8. The CDR3 DNA follows: TGCGCCAGCAGCCGCGGGACTAGCGGGAGTGGGACAGATACGCAGTATTTT. It codes for CASSRGTSGSGTDTQYF.

This clone was counted a single time. The chain carries TRBV6-1 and TRBJ1-5, with 11 bases matching TRBD1. In germline, CDR1 is MNHNS, CDR2 SASEGT. Unmatched junction bases numbered 8, after V lost 4 bases and J lost 0 bases. This CDR3 is built from 18 residues. DNA for the CDR3: TGTGCCAGCAGTGGGACAGGGGGCGCAGGAAGTAGCAATCAGCCCCAGCATTTT. It is translated as CASSGTGGAGSSNQPQHF.

The rearrangement uses TRBV2 and TRBJ1-1, with D maybe TRBD1 (6 bases). The CDR3 is 13 amino acids. Looked up from germline, CDR1 is SNHLY and CDR2 is FYNNEI. Trimming cost V 6 bases and J 5 bases, with 13 bases left between them. CDR3 in DNA: TGTGCCAGCAGCCCCCAGGGGCAGACTGAAGCTTTCTTT. This gives the protein CASSPQGQTEAFF.

The table lists this clone with a count of one. The CDR3 loop reads CSVTGLQETQYF. DNA for the CDR3: TGCAGCGTAACGGGTCTCCAAGAGACCCAGTACTTC. The chain carries TRBV29-1 and TRBJ2-5; no reliable D call. The V and J ends lost 6 bases and 1 base respectively, with 9 bases between them. The CDR3 is 12 amino acids. Per the germline V gene, CDR1 is SQVTM and CDR2 is ANQGSEA. The entire variable domain, with the rest obtained from reference TRBV29-1 and TRBJ2-5, is as follows: SAVISQKPSRDICQRGTSLTIQCQVDSQVTMMFWYRQQPGQSLTLIATANQGSEATYESGFVIDKFPISRPNLTFSTLTVSNMSPEDSSIYLCSVTGLQETQYFGPGTRLLVL.

A few counts support this clone. This CDR3 is CASSFRGLNTEAFF. In nucleotides, the CDR3 is TGTGCCAGCAGCTTCAGGGGGCTCAACACTGAAGCTTTCTTT. The chain links TRBV5-6 to TRBJ1-1; 8 bases are shared with TRBD1. The length of the CDR3 is 14 residues. V lost 2 bases and J lost 2; bases outside the gene matches: 2. The V gene's germline CDR1 is SGHDT and CDR2 YYEEEE.

V usage is TRBV5-4 and J usage is TRBJ2-1, with 9 positions matching TRBD1. From germline, CDR1 is SGHNT and CDR2 YYREEE (reference sequence). V was pared by 0 bases and J by 7 bases, with 5 bases of the junction left unmatched. This CDR3 is 15 amino acids long. In DNA, the CDR3 is TGTGCCAGCAGCTTGGCCAGCGACAGGGGGAATGAGCAGTTCTTC. It is translated as CASSLASDRGNEQFF.

V gene TRBV27 combines with J gene TRBJ2-6; D remains ambiguous. Trimming stripped 6 bases from V and 4 bases from J, with 13 bases between. The CDR3 runs 15 residues. Germline CDR1 reads MNHEY; CDR2 reads SMNVEV (reference sequence). The CDR3 reads CASRSPGRGANVLTF. CDR3 sequence (DNA): TGTGCCAGCAGGAGCCCCGGTCGCGGGGCCAACGTCCTGACTTTC.

Notes on this clone: It is unclear where the CDR3 begins or ends on the DNA, so no DNA is shown, and the CDR3 is as TCRdb lists it. The rearrangement joins TRBV28 to TRBJ2-1; the table's D call, TRBD2, was not checked against the DNA. In germline, CDR1 is MDHEN, CDR2 SYDVKM. The CDR3 is 16 amino acids in total, end residues counted. CDR3 loop: CASSLSLREGRNEQFF.

This chain connects TRBV12-5 to TRBJ2-1; D unresolved. V was trimmed by 2 bases and J by 9 bases, leaving 20 bases between them. The CDR3 extends over 16 amino acids. Looked up from germline, CDR1 is LGHNT and CDR2 is FRNRAP. The CDR3 nucleotides are TGTGCTAGTGGTTTGCGGCTACCCCACAACTATGGTGAGCAGTTCTTC. Its protein is CASGLRLPHNYGEQFF.

The rearrangement joins TRBV6-5 to TRBJ1-1; tentative D call: TRBD1 (6 bases). Deletions cut 4 bases from V and 2 bases from J, with 17 bases between. Germline lookup yields CDR1 MNHEY and CDR2 SVGAGI. CDR3 length equals 16 residues. The CDR3, as DNA: TGTGCCAGCAGTTTCCGGACAGTTTCTTTAAACACTGAAGCTTTCTTT. This gives the protein CASSFRTVSLNTEAFF.